The next 3 T cell receptor beta chains were all read from a single sample in a study of response to subunit inactivated influenza vaccine. TCRdb re-analysed the RT-PCR reads in MiXCR, keeping a single row per CDR3 protein. This sample carries approximately 700,000 distinct CDR3 sequences, roughly 13% of them seen once, and the ten largest clones take 5.5% to 7%. Sequenced material: PBMCs from blood, taken approximately 15 days before vaccination. The receptors here all came from a man aged 45-65 years who received an inactivated influenza vaccine.

This clonotype was seen a few times. This sequence joins TRBV7-2 and TRBJ2-2; 8 nucleotides match TRBD1. Trimming cost V 1 base and J 2 bases; bases outside gene matches: 6. The germline CDR1 and CDR2 sequences are SGHTA and FQGNSA. This CDR3 spans 17 amino acids. The DNA for the CDR3 is TGTGCCAGCAGCTTAGTTGGGACAGGACTAAACACCGGGGAGCTGTTTTTT. Translation gives CASSLVGTGLNTGELFF.

The chain joins TRBV11-1 to TRBJ2-3, with TRBD2 matching 7 bases. This CDR3 region has 18 residues. Germline values: CDR1 SGHAT, CDR2 FQDESV (reference sequence). V trimming: 10 bases; J trimming: 2 bases; junction bases outside the gene matches: 21. CDR3 sequence: CAICLALVTSAFTDTQYF. The CDR3 DNA is TGTGCCATCTGTTTAGCCCTAGTAACTAGCGCGTTCACAGATACGCAGTATTTT.

The rearrangement links TRBV6-2 or TRBV6-3 to TRBJ2-2, with D maybe TRBD2 (5 bases). The CDR3 has 14 residues. Between the trimmed V and J ends, which lost 0 bases and 4 bases, there was a span of 6 bases. Germline assignment: CDR1 MNHEY and CDR2 SVGEGT. This CDR3 is CASSYSTSTGELFF. CDR3 nucleotides: TGTGCCAGCAGTTACTCAACTAGCACCGGGGAGCTGTTTTTT.